These 2 T cell receptor beta chains came from one sample sequenced in a study of response to subunit inactivated influenza vaccine. TCRdb reanalysed the RT-PCR reads using MiXCR and keeps one entry per CDR3 protein. The table lists about half a million distinct CDR3 sequences, 9.5% to 12% of them singletons, with approximately 12% in the top ten. The sample here was PBMCs from blood, taken about 40 days after vaccination. The receptors were sampled from a man aged 50-60 years who received an inactivated influenza vaccine.

The chain recombines TRBV4-1 with TRBJ2-3, with 9 bases fitting TRBD1. J was trimmed by 3 bases and V by 4 bases; bases with no gene match: 5. The CDR3 totals 15 residues. Per germline, CDR1 MGHRA and CDR2 YSYEKL. CDR3 loop: CASSLQDRGTDTQYF. DNA for the CDR3: TGCGCCAGCAGCCTCCAGGACAGGGGAACAGATACGCAGTATTTT.

This clonotype was observed once. The rearrangement joins TRBV6-2 or TRBV6-3 to TRBJ2-3; TRBD2 matches at 8 bases. CDR3 size: 16 residues. V lost 5 bases and J lost 4; bases outside the gene matches: 11. CDR1 MNHEY and CDR2 SVGEGT come from the germline V gene. CDR3 DNA sequence: TGTGCCAGCAGTCGGGTGACTAGCGTGGGGCCAGATACGCAGTATTTT. It codes for CASSRVTSVGPDTQYF.